Each of the 11 T cell receptor beta chains below was sequenced from the same sample in a study of cytomegalovirus exposure and HLA in healthy donors (dated by TCRdb to 2015 to 2018). Libraries came from the immunoSEQ multiplex PCR assay. For the multiplex PCR, a mixture combining 60 forward primers for TCR Vbeta segments and 13 reverse primers for TCR Jbeta segments was used. TCRdb retrieved this table from immuneACCESS and kept in-frame rearrangements only. Not all clones are present; in checked studies, unresolved V genes account for under half, and no reason is known for the remainder. The sample contains about 130,000 clones, roughly 60% of them found a single time. The ten largest clonotypes hold around 2.5% of the sample. The specimen was PBMCs. These receptor sequences come from a woman aged 35 to 49 in good health and CMV-seronegative.

The V call is TRBV7-3, the J call TRBJ2-3; TRBD1 is a possible D gene (5 bases). V lost 2 bases and J 4 bases, leaving 16 bases between the germline ends. This CDR3 region has 16 residues. Germline V gene data show CDR1 as SGHTA and CDR2 as FQGTGA. The CDR3 here is CASSLGAWTEADTQYF. The CDR3 DNA follows: TGTGCCAGCAGCTTAGGGGCTTGGACGGAAGCAGATACGCAGTATTTT.

The gene calls are TRBV7-9 and TRBJ2-3; 16 nucleotides align to TRBD2. The CDR3 is 18 residues long. The ends lost 5 bases at V and 1 base at J; junction bases unmatched: 6. Germline CDR1 reads SEHNR; CDR2 reads FQNEAQ (reference sequence). CDR3 sequence reads: CASSPGLAGGPGTDTQYF. CDR3 DNA sequence: TGTGCCAGCAGCCCGGGACTAGCGGGGGGGCCGGGCACAGATACGCAGTATTTT.

The chain combines TRBV28 with TRBJ2-7; 8 nucleotides align to TRBD1. The CDR3 length is 12 residues. Germline V gene sequence: CDR1 MDHEN, CDR2 SYDVKM. V was pared by 8 bases and J by 2 bases, with 2 bases of the junction left unmatched. The CDR3 loop is CASVGQAYEQYF. The DNA of the CDR3 is TGTGCCAGCGTGGGACAGGCCTACGAGCAGTACTTC.

The V call is TRBV19, the J call TRBJ1-2, with D perhaps TRBD1 (6 bases). V lost 6 bases, J lost 12 bases, and 17 bases lay in between. The CDR3 runs to 12 residues. Germline V gene lookup returns CDR1 LNHDA and CDR2 SQIVND (reference sequence). CDR3 bases: TGTGCCAGTAGCAAATCTCAGGGGCGGCACACCTTC. Translating it yields CASSKSQGRHTF.

This chain links TRBV4-3 with TRBJ2-7, with 7 bases aligning to TRBD2. J lost 3 bases, V lost 4 bases, and 9 bases had no gene match. Germline lookup yields CDR1 LGHNA and CDR2 YSLEER. The CDR3 runs 15 residues. The CDR3 loop is CASSRGGDLLYEQYF. Here the CDR3 DNA reads TGCGCCAGCAGCCGTGGGGGGGACCTACTCTACGAGCAGTACTTC.

The chain joins TRBV2 to TRBJ2-7, with D perhaps matching TRBD1 (6 bases). V lost 6 bases and J lost 0, with 18 bases in between. The CDR3 contains 16 residues. CDR1 is SNHLY, CDR2 FYNNEI, per germline. The CDR3 region is CASRPDGGASSYEQYF. In nucleotides, the CDR3 is TGTGCCAGCAGGCCTGATGGGGGCGCTAGCTCCTACGAGCAGTACTTC.

The genes are TRBV4-1 and TRBJ1-1, with unresolved D. The V end lost 1 base, the J end lost 10 bases, and 13 bases lay between the germline ends. In germline, CDR1 is MGHRA, CDR2 YSYEKL. The CDR3 loop spans 13 amino acids. The CDR3 DNA reads as TGCGCCAGCAGCCAAGTAGGAATTGGGAGAGCTTTCTTT. It encodes CASSQVGIGRAFF.

The chain uses TRBV2 and TRBJ2-7, with a possible D match to TRBD2 (5 bases). Trimming shortened V by 5 bases and J by 6 bases, and 14 bases separated the two germline ends. Germline lookup yields CDR1 SNHLY and CDR2 FYNNEI. The CDR3 has 13 amino acids. CDR3 protein: CASSFQPRGEQYF. The CDR3 DNA reads as TGTGCCAGCAGTTTCCAACCTCGGGGCGAGCAGTACTTC. Based on the CDR3 plus reference TRBV2 and TRBJ2-7, the full variable domain is EPEVTQTPSHQVTQMGQEVILRCVPISNHLYFYWYRQILGQKVEFLVSFYNNEISEKSEIFDDQFSVERPDGSNFTLKIRSTKLEDSAMYFCASSFQPRGEQYFGPGTRLTVT.

This clone has just a few counts. V gene TRBV28 combines with J gene TRBJ1-1, with D tentatively TRBD1 (6 bases). V was cut by 4 bases and J by 1 base, with 10 bases left in between. Germline V gives CDR1 MDHEN, CDR2 SYDVKM. CDR3 length: 14 residues. In nucleotides, the CDR3 is TGTGCCAGCAGTTCCCCGGGACAGAACACTGAAGCTTTCTTT. Translated: CASSSPGQNTEAFF.

The chain links TRBV30 to TRBJ2-2; 8 positions match TRBD1. The CDR3 loop spans 14 amino acids. Germline lookup yields CDR1 GTSNPN and CDR2 SVGIG (reference sequence). After removal of 7 bases from V and 4 bases from J, the junction contained 8 bases not matched to a gene. CDR3 region: CASRQGWGTGELFF. The CDR3 nucleotides are TGTGCCTCCCGACAGGGGTGGGGCACCGGGGAGCTGTTTTTT.

This clone showed up just a few times. This chain links TRBV6-1 with TRBJ1-2; D uncertain. Trimming left V 0 bases short and J 8 bases short, with 13 bases between. The CDR3 contains 14 residues. In germline, CDR1 is MNHNS, CDR2 SASEGT. The DNA of the CDR3 is TGTGCCAGCAGTGAAGCGCGAGGCAAGGAGGGCTACACCTTC. As protein: CASSEARGKEGYTF.